This T cell receptor beta chain was captured by sequencing in a study of cytomegalovirus exposure and HLA in healthy donors. Broader study findings: Cytomegalovirus-associated TCR beta chains were listed, numbering some 180. In the approximately 130 validation repertoires, 85% to 95% of cluster scores exceeded 0, per a later analysis.

The CDR3 totals 14 residues. CDR1 MNHEY and CDR2 SMNVEV come from the germline V gene (reference sequence). V lost 1 base to trimming and J lost 4 bases, with 9 bases between them. The protocol was immunoSEQ multiplex PCR, while the TCRdb copy is restricted to in-frame clones and leaves out a portion. Among 130,000 or so clones listed, roughly nine tenths were seen once. Details on this clone: The target antigen is unknown.

This sequence was found in a young man in good health and CMV-seronegative. The sample taken for sequencing was PBMCs. The V and J genes are TRBV27 and TRBJ2-3, with D perhaps matching TRBD1 (5 bases). The CDR3 reads CASSLWAGPDTQYF. DNA of the CDR3: TGTGCCAGCAGTTTATGGGCAGGGCCAGATACGCAGTATTTT.